This TCR beta chain originates from a study of CD4 T cells in relation to SARS-CoV-2 and coronaviruses. A word on this clone: The target antigen is unknown.

Before the COVID-19 pandemic, during about 2010-2018, CD4+ T cells were taken from unexposed donors. CD4+ T cells were isolated from the cells after less than 13 days of culture. Testing used SARS-CoV-2 S/N and four cold-coronavirus spikes on unexposed-donor CD4+ T cells, cells permitting. Cultures held about 2 million PBMCs per well with about 10 IU/ml IL-2. Here immunoSEQ multiplex PCR was the method, and the copy in TCRdb shows in-frame clones only, minus some. The sample shows roughly 17,000 clones, about 80% of them seen only once. The CDR3 runs 17 residues. After removal of 7 bases from V and 4 bases from J, the junction contained 13 bases not matched to a gene. Germline CDR1 LNHDA, CDR2 SQIVND (reference sequence).

The V call is TRBV19, the J call TRBJ2-3; 11 bases map to TRBD2. The sample taken for sequencing was CD4+ T cells from PBMCs, cultured in vitro. This receptor was taken from a human donor in good health. CDR3 in DNA: TGTGCCAGTATAGAATCGTTTAGCGGGAGGGTCCCAGATACGCAGTATTTT. The encoded protein is CASIESFSGRVPDTQYF.